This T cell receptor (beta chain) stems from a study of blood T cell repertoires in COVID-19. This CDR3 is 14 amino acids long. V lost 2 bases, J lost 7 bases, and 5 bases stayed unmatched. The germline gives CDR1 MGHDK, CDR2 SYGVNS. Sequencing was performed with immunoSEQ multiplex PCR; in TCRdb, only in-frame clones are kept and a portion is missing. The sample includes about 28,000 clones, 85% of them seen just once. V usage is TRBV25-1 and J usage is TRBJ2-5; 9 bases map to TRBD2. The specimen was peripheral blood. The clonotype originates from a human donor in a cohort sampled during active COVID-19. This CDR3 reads CASSELTGLATQYF. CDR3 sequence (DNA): TGTGCCAGCAGTGAACTTACGGGACTAGCGACCCAGTACTTC.